Presented here are 5 T cell receptor beta chains from one specimen sequenced in a study of control samples from healthy donors and cancer patients. The method was immunoSEQ multiplex PCR; TCRdb's version includes in-frame clones alone and lacks a portion of them. The sample records roughly 400,000 clones, around 90% being singletons. The sequencing sample was made of PBMCs. These receptors all stem from a man aged 35-49 years with head and neck cancer.

The V call is TRBV2, the J call TRBJ2-3; a possible D gene is TRBD2 (6 bases). The CDR3 is 15 amino acids. Germline-derived CDR1 and CDR2 are SNHLY and FYNNEI. V was trimmed by 2 bases and J by 0 bases, leaving 9 bases between them. Written as DNA, the CDR3 is TGTGCCAGCAGTGAATTTCGGGGGAGCACAGATACGCAGTATTTT. It specifies CASSEFRGSTDTQYF.

V is TRBV30 and J is TRBJ2-2; TRBD2 is a possible D gene (6 bases). CDR1 and CDR2 (germline): GTSNPN, SVGIG (reference sequence). This CDR3 is built from 14 residues. Deletions cut 8 bases from V and 1 base from J, with 14 bases between. The chain's CDR3 is CATQPGVNTGELFF. The CDR3 DNA reads as TGTGCCACTCAACCGGGGGTGAACACCGGGGAGCTGTTTTTT.

V is TRBV5-6 and J is TRBJ1-2, with TRBD1 matching over 7 bases. V shed 2 bases, J shed 7 bases, and the junction held 8 bases outside the gene matches. CDR1 and CDR2 (germline): SGHDT, YYEEEE. This CDR3 comprises 14 residues. The CDR3 DNA sequence: TGTGCCAGCAGCTTCCGACAGGGAAGCCGTGGCTACACCTTC. Protein product: CASSFRQGSRGYTF.

This chain uses TRBV5-1 with TRBJ2-5; a possible D gene is TRBD1 (6 bases). V was clipped by 1 base and J by 3 bases, with 16 bases between them. Germline lookup yields CDR1 SGHRS and CDR2 YFSETQ. The CDR3 contains 16 residues. CDR3 bases: TGCGCCAGCAGCTTGTTTACAGGGATAGTCGAAGAGACCCAGTACTTC. It codes for CASSLFTGIVEETQYF.

The J gene is TRBJ2-5, the V gene TRBV6-1; D is undetermined. CDR3 size: 14 residues. Germline CDR1 MNHNS, CDR2 SASEGT. The V and J ends lost 1 base and 2 bases respectively, with 8 bases between them. The CDR3 DNA reads TGTGCCAGCAGTGAAGGAGGCCCACAAGAGACCCAGTACTTC. It encodes CASSEGGPQETQYF.